This is a list of T cell receptor beta chains from one sample in a study of lymphopenia after photon versus proton radiotherapy. The repertoire was sequenced with immunoSEQ multiplex PCR; TCRdb's copy has only in-frame clones and lacks some. The sample records roughly 58,000 clones, 87% being singletons. The specimen was peripheral blood, collected from a patient treated with proton-based radiotherapy. The origin of the receptors is a man older than 75 with esophageal cancer. Each CDR3 is given with its conserved first and last residue. Only some rows state a clone size, as once, few, many or a class for expanded clones.

clone_size j_call v_call cdr3_aa
- TRBJ2-3 TRBV7-2 CASSLLAGVNADTQYF
- TRBJ2-7 TRBV11-2 CASSARRTSTYEQYF
- TRBJ2-7 TRBV7-2 CASSLARAGDEQYF
- TRBJ2-5 TRBV5-1 CASRWGDRGQETQYF
- TRBJ2-1 TRBV27 CASSLGNPVGQYNEQFF
- TRBJ2-6 TRBV7-6 CASSSGLESSGANVLTF
few TRBJ2-7 TRBV5-6 CASSRASVGPGYEQYF
- TRBJ1-3 TRBV4-1 CASSLQGGSGNTIYF
- TRBJ1-1 TRBV4-3 CASSRDRQTEAFF
- TRBJ1-5 TRBV7-9 CASSLEQAHQPQHF
- TRBJ1-4 TRBV2 CASSEQGTTNEKLFF
- TRBJ2-3 TRBV5-1 CASSLERGTDTQYF
- TRBJ1-5 TRBV6-6 CASAEVSSNQPQHF
once TRBJ2-3 TRBV18 CASSPIGGTSTDTQYF
few TRBJ1-2 TRBV7-2 CASSLGWGQRRGYTF
- TRBJ1-3 TRBV7-6 CASSLGQGLGNTIYF
once TRBJ2-2 TRBV9 CASSVARDREPTGELFF
- TRBJ1-5 TRBV7-2 CASSFRVDNQPQHF
- TRBJ2-7 TRBV5-4 CASSLGTVNLYEQYF
- TRBJ2-1 TRBV6-1 CASRLAGAFYNEQFF
- TRBJ2-5 TRBV2 CASTSTGETQYF
- TRBJ1-6 TRBV7-7 CASSFTGGSPLHF
- TRBJ2-1 TRBV7-2 CASSPGSSHHEQFF
- TRBJ2-1 TRBV5-8 CASSARRWEQFF
once TRBJ2-1 TRBV7-2 CASSLVIVAGGWNEQFF
once TRBJ1-6 TRBV5-1 CASSTGTVSSYNSPLHF
- TRBJ1-5 TRBV27 CASSYRGPDQPQHF
- TRBJ1-2 TRBV7-2 CASSRRGSSDGYTF
- TRBJ2-7 TRBV7-6 CASTTGVANEQYF
- TRBJ2-5 TRBV5-1 CASSPEGTGMQTQYF
- TRBJ1-2 TRBV29-1 CSVEGGQGANGYTF
- TRBJ1-2 TRBV30 CAGGQGSDYGYTF
few TRBJ2-6 TRBV2 CASRSGTGISGANVLTF
- TRBJ2-7 TRBV6-5 CASRQDRSGNEQYF
- TRBJ1-3 TRBV7-8 CASSLAAGNTIYF
- TRBJ2-7 TRBV4-3 CASSHSGTGEYEQYF
- TRBJ2-5 TRBV18 CASSPRVGETQYF
few TRBJ2-7 TRBV5-1 CASSSSHLQGSGYEQYF
- TRBJ1-2 TRBV5-4 CASSLAGLHGYTF
- TRBJ1-1 TRBV13 CASSLVGRDTEAFF
- TRBJ2-4 TRBV9 CASSPAVGNGQYF
- TRBJ2-5 TRBV5-4 CASSLRLAGIETQYF
once TRBJ2-5 TRBV5-4 CASRTSGETQYF
- TRBJ2-1 TRBV11-2 CASSQGLGVVYNEQFF
- TRBJ1-2 TRBV30 CAWSVFGSYGYTF
- TRBJ1-4 TRBV5-1 CASSLWNPNEKLFF
- TRBJ2-5 TRBV11-1 CASSMDGWETQYF
- TRBJ2-5 TRBV10-3 CAISEFLAGLGETQYF
- TRBJ2-7 TRBV11-3 CASSDRTGAYEQYF
- TRBJ1-2 TRBV5-1 CASSTWTASYGYTF
- TRBJ1-3 TRBV2 CASSEGVGNTIYF
- TRBJ2-3 TRBV5-1 CASSLVDTQYF
- TRBJ2-5 TRBV5-1 CASSLLGHDQETQYF
- TRBJ2-5 TRBV2 CASSELLLGQETQYF